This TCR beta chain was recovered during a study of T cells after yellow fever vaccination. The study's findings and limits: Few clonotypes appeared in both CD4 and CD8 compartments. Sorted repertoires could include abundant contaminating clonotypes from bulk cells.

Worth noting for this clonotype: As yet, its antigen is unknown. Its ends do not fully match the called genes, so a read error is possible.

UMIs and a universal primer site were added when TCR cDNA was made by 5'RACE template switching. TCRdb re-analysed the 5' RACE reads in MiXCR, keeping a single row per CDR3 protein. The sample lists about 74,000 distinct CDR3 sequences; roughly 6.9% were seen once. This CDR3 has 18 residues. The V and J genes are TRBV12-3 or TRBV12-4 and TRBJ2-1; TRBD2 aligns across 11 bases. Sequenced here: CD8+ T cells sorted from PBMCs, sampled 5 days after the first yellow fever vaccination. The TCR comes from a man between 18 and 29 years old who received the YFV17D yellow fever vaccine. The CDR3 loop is CTSSFRLAGGHSYNEQFF. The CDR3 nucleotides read TGTACCAGCAGTTTTAGGCTAGCGGGGGGTCACTCCTACAATGAGCAGTTCTTC.